This section outlines one TCR beta chain sequence together with its context. What it recognizes is unknown. Researchers used the Oncomine TCR Beta short-read assay to sequence DNA from cultured CD4+ T cells. MiXCR was run by TCRdb on the PCR reads, yielding one entry per CDR3 protein. The repertoire holds roughly 16,000 distinct CDR3 sequences, with less than 65% as singletons. This record comes from a study of vaccination and CD4 T cells after COVID-19. Turning to the study itself: Post-COVID draws followed diagnosis by a median 101 days (range 35 to 161).

Regarding treatment: roughly 10-day PBMC culture with coronavirus spike peptide pools or control peptides (ViraFEST assay). Peptide pools at 9.5 to 10 ug/ml stimulated under 2.5 million PBMCs per well with approximately 9.3 IU/ml IL-2. Study-wide findings and caveats: Convalescent patients had a median 86.3% of post-vaccine SARS-CoV-2-reactive clones that were detected only after vaccination, not before it.

The CDR3 is 14 residues long. Germline V gene sequence: CDR1 MNHEY, CDR2 SVGAGI. Deletions cut 6 bases from V and 2 bases from J, with 11 bases between. The chain couples TRBV6-5 to TRBJ1-5, with D maybe TRBD1 (6 bases). Sequencing used cultured CD4+ T cells from blood, obtained after SARS-CoV-2 vaccination. The receptor was derived from a human donor with COVID-19. The CDR3 loop reads CASSYRVGNQPQHF. CDR3 DNA sequence: TGTGCCAGCAGCTACAGGGTTGGCAATCAGCCCCAGCATTTT.